This T cell receptor (beta chain) was sequenced for a study of blood T cell repertoires in COVID-19. V was pared by 3 bases and J by 5 bases, with 5 bases of the junction left unmatched. The CDR3 sequence is 15 residues long. Germline CDR1 reads KGHSH; CDR2 reads LQKENI. Under the authors' procedure: For nucleated cells, counts were estimated from reference gene primer amplification. The table came from immunoSEQ multiplex PCR; TCRdb's copy has only in-frame clones and leaves some out. V and J calls and clone size are copied from that table; D and trimming were computed from the DNA. This sample yields under 65,000 clones, of which about 90% are seen a single time; 4% to 6% belongs to the top ten.

Sequencing used peripheral blood. The source is a man older than 75 in a cohort sampled during active COVID-19. This chain connects TRBV18 to TRBJ2-1, with 9 nucleotides matching TRBD2. CDR3 sequence reads: CASSPGTSSNNEQFF. For the CDR3, the DNA is TGTGCCAGCTCACCCGGGACTAGCAGTAACAATGAGCAGTTCTTC.